These T cell receptor beta chains were read from a single sample in a study of blood T cell repertoires in COVID-19. Assay used: immunoSEQ multiplex PCR; TCRdb lists only in-frame clones, some missing. The sample comprises 300,000 or so clones, just over 85% of which are singletons, and around 9.3% rests with the top ten. Input material: PBMCs or T cells enriched from blood (not recorded which). These receptors came from a woman under 30 who had recovered from COVID-19. CDR3s include the opening cysteine and the closing phenylalanine or tryptophan. Each record gives: V gene, clone size, J gene, D gene, CDR3 DNA, CDR3 protein. The D gene is left open where the match is weak. Clone size is not always given. Where it is, it says once, few, many or a class for expanded clones.

v_gene: TRBV5-1
abundance: -
j_gene: TRBJ1-5
d_gene: -
CDR3nt: TGCGCCAGCAGCTTAGGACAGAGTAATCAGCCCCAGCATTTT
CDR3aa: CASSLGQSNQPQHF

v_gene: TRBV5-8
abundance: -
j_gene: TRBJ1-3
d_gene: -
CDR3nt: TGTGCCAGCAGCCCACAGGGAAGCTCTGGAAACACCATATATTTT
CDR3aa: CASSPQGSSGNTIYF

v_gene: TRBV11-2
abundance: once
j_gene: TRBJ2-7
d_gene: TRBD1
CDR3nt: TGTGCCAGCAGCTTTGGGACAGCTTACGAGCAGTACTTC
CDR3aa: CASSFGTAYEQYF

v_gene: TRBV7-3
abundance: once
j_gene: TRBJ2-5
d_gene: -
CDR3nt: TGTGCCAGCAGCCTAGATCAAGAGACCCAGTACTTC
CDR3aa: CASSLDQETQYF

v_gene: TRBV6-2/TRBV6-3
abundance: -
j_gene: TRBJ2-1
d_gene: -
CDR3nt: TGTGCCAGCAGCCCGGGACTGGGGTCGGCTGAGCAGTTCTTC
CDR3aa: CASSPGLGSAEQFF

v_gene: TRBV11-2
abundance: -
j_gene: TRBJ1-1
d_gene: -
CDR3nt: TGTGCCACGCTGAGAGGGGGCACTGAAGCTTTCTTT
CDR3aa: CATLRGGTEAFF

v_gene: TRBV6-1
abundance: -
j_gene: TRBJ1-2
d_gene: TRBD1
CDR3nt: TGTGCCAGCAGTGAACTGGGACAGGGTAACTATGGCTACACCTTC
CDR3aa: CASSELGQGNYGYTF

v_gene: TRBV5-8
abundance: -
j_gene: TRBJ1-5
d_gene: -
CDR3nt: TGTGCCAGCAGCTTGAACCCGGGGAATCAGCCCCAGCATTTT
CDR3aa: CASSLNPGNQPQHF

v_gene: TRBV7-2
abundance: -
j_gene: TRBJ2-7
d_gene: TRBD2
CDR3nt: TGTGCCAGCAGCCCGGCGGGGGATAGGGCGTTCGAGCAGTACTTC
CDR3aa: CASSPAGDRAFEQYF

v_gene: TRBV27
abundance: -
j_gene: TRBJ1-4
d_gene: TRBD1
CDR3nt: TGTGCCAGCAGTCCGATGGACAGGGCTGCAAAACTGTTTTTT
CDR3aa: CASSPMDRAAKLFF

v_gene: TRBV5-1
abundance: -
j_gene: TRBJ1-1
d_gene: TRBD1
CDR3nt: TGCGCCAGCAGCTTGGCCGGGACAGGGAATGTTTTCTTT
CDR3aa: CASSLAGTGNVFF

v_gene: TRBV4-2
abundance: -
j_gene: TRBJ2-7
d_gene: TRBD2
CDR3nt: TGTGCCAGCAGCCAAGGCGGGACTAGCGGGGGGGAAAGCTACGAGCAGTACTTC
CDR3aa: CASSQGGTSGGESYEQYF

v_gene: TRBV5-1
abundance: -
j_gene: TRBJ2-1
d_gene: TRBD2
CDR3nt: TGCGCCAGCAGACCCGGGACTAGCGGGAATCATGAGCAGTTCTTC
CDR3aa: CASRPGTSGNHEQFF

v_gene: TRBV3-1/TRBV3-2
abundance: -
j_gene: TRBJ1-5
d_gene: -
CDR3nt: TGTGCCAGCAGCCAAGACAGCGTTACCAATCAGCCCCAGCATTTT
CDR3aa: CASSQDSVTNQPQHF

v_gene: TRBV7-8
abundance: -
j_gene: TRBJ1-4
d_gene: -
CDR3nt: TGTGCCAGCAGCTTAGATGGGCAGTTCCCTGAAAAACTGTTTTTT
CDR3aa: CASSLDGQFPEKLFF

v_gene: TRBV19
abundance: -
j_gene: TRBJ2-6
d_gene: -
CDR3nt: TGTGCCAGTAGTAAAAGGGGCGACTCTGGGGCCAACGTCCTGACTTTC
CDR3aa: CASSKRGDSGANVLTF

v_gene: TRBV4-1
abundance: -
j_gene: TRBJ1-1
d_gene: -
CDR3nt: TGCGCCAGCAGCCAAGAAGGGTTTGCCGGGGGAACGAACACTGAAGCTTTCTTT
CDR3aa: CASSQEGFAGGTNTEAFF

v_gene: TRBV7-3
abundance: -
j_gene: TRBJ2-1
d_gene: TRBD1
CDR3nt: TGTGCCAGCAGCTTACGAAGGACAGGGATGAATGAGCAGTTCTTC
CDR3aa: CASSLRRTGMNEQFF

v_gene: TRBV6-5
abundance: -
j_gene: TRBJ1-1
d_gene: -
CDR3nt: TGTGCCAGCAGTTTTGGGGACAATCTTGGTTGGACTGAAGCTTTCTTT
CDR3aa: CASSFGDNLGWTEAFF

v_gene: TRBV7-9
abundance: -
j_gene: TRBJ1-5
d_gene: -
CDR3nt: TGTGCCAGCAGCTTCGTAGGGGATCAGCCCCAGCATTTT
CDR3aa: CASSFVGDQPQHF

v_gene: TRBV6-4
abundance: -
j_gene: TRBJ1-6
d_gene: -
CDR3nt: TGTGCCAGCCAACAGGGTGAAAATTCACCCCTCCACTTT
CDR3aa: CASQQGENSPLHF

v_gene: TRBV7-9
abundance: -
j_gene: TRBJ2-5
d_gene: TRBD1
CDR3nt: TGTGCCAGCAGCAGACAGGGTGTGAGGGAGACCCAGTACTTC
CDR3aa: CASSRQGVRETQYF

v_gene: TRBV29-1
abundance: once
j_gene: TRBJ2-5
d_gene: TRBD2
CDR3nt: TGCAGCGTGCTAGCGGGAGCCCCCGAGACCCAGTACTTC
CDR3aa: CSVLAGAPETQYF

v_gene: TRBV5-1
abundance: once
j_gene: TRBJ1-5
d_gene: -
CDR3nt: TGCGCCAGCAGCTTGGTAGGGGGTGTCAATCAGCCCCAGCATTTT
CDR3aa: CASSLVGGVNQPQHF

v_gene: TRBV10-3
abundance: -
j_gene: TRBJ2-2
d_gene: -
CDR3nt: TGTGCCATCAGGGCTAGCGTCGGGGAGCTGTTTTTT
CDR3aa: CAIRASVGELFF

v_gene: TRBV19
abundance: -
j_gene: TRBJ1-3
d_gene: -
CDR3nt: TGTGCCAGTAGTATAATAACAGGGAGCTCTGGAAACACCATATATTTT
CDR3aa: CASSIITGSSGNTIYF

v_gene: TRBV9
abundance: -
j_gene: TRBJ2-3
d_gene: TRBD2
CDR3nt: TGTGCCAGCAGCCCCCCATCTAGCGGGGGCCCAGATACGCAGTATTTT
CDR3aa: CASSPPSSGGPDTQYF

v_gene: TRBV6-1
abundance: few
j_gene: TRBJ1-5
d_gene: -
CDR3nt: TGTGCCAGCAGTGATGGCGTCGGGGGTCATCAGCCCCAGCATTTT
CDR3aa: CASSDGVGGHQPQHF